The rows below give T cell receptor beta chains drawn from one sample of a study of neurological immune-mediated disorders. TCRdb independently ran MiXCR on the 5' RACE reads; one entry per CDR3 protein. Among 65,000 to 90,000 distinct CDR3 sequences listed, about 9.3% were seen once. Sequencing input: PBMCs. These receptors originate from a man aged 40-55 years in good health. CDR3s include the opening cysteine and the closing phenylalanine or tryptophan. The order of the fields is CDR3 protein, CDR3 DNA, clone size, D gene, V gene, J gene. A D gene is named only where the DNA matches it firmly. Rows give clone size only sometimes, using once, few, many, or a class for an expanded clone.

CSAPGTSGTGELFF	TGCAGTGCTCCCGGGACTAGCGGGACCGGGGAGCTGTTTTTT	-	TRBD2	TRBV20-1	TRBJ2-2
CSVVGPRVGSYEQYF	TGCAGCGTTGTTGGCCCTCGGGTGGGTTCCTACGAGCAGTACTTC	many	-	TRBV29-1	TRBJ2-7
CASGPSGSLAEAFF	TGTGCTAGTGGGCCTTCCGGGAGCTTGGCTGAAGCTTTCTTT	many	-	TRBV12-5	TRBJ1-1
CASSLSGGSLSSGNTIYF	TGTGCCAGCAGCTTAAGCGGAGGCTCACTCTCATCTGGAAACACCATATATTTT	many	-	TRBV11-2	TRBJ1-3
CASSLVGGTDTQYF	TGTGCCAGCAGCTTAGTGGGTGGCACAGATACGCAGTATTTT	many	-	TRBV7-8	TRBJ2-3
CASSDRASYNEQFF	TGTGCCAGCAGCGACAGGGCCTCCTACAATGAGCAGTTCTTC	few	TRBD1	TRBV12-3/TRBV12-4	TRBJ2-1
CSAIRQGAGIMISNQPQHF	TGCAGTGCTATCAGACAGGGGGCGGGAATAATGATTAGCAATCAGCCCCAGCATTTT	-	TRBD1	TRBV20-1	TRBJ1-5
CASSQFGGQDEYF	TGTGCCAGCAGCCAATTTGGGGGCCAAGATGAGTATTTT	many	-	TRBV3-1	TRBJ2-3
CASSEGTSPLFF	TGTGCCAGCAGTGAAGGGACTAGTCCCCTATTCTTC	many	TRBD2	TRBV6-1	TRBJ2-1
CASSQGAVGYTF	TGTGCCAGCAGTCAGGGGGCGGTCGGCTACACCTTC	many	TRBD1	TRBV28	TRBJ1-2
CATSRGTGDGNTIYF	TGTGCCACCAGCAGAGGGACAGGGGATGGAAACACCATATATTTT	many	TRBD1	TRBV15	TRBJ1-3
CASSGTGGNEQFF	TGTGCCAGCAGCGGGACAGGGGGAAATGAGCAGTTCTTC	many	TRBD1	TRBV9	TRBJ2-1
CASSLDSPSYNSPLHF	TGCGCCAGCAGCTTGGACAGTCCCTCCTATAATTCACCCCTCCACTTT	many	-	TRBV5-1	TRBJ1-6
CASSDTQGAGANVLTF	TGTGCCAGCAGCGACACCCAGGGGGCTGGGGCCAACGTCCTGACTTTC	many	TRBD1	TRBV9	TRBJ2-6
CASSQGVSSTDTQYF	TGTGCCAGCAGCCAAGGGGTATCGAGCACAGATACGCAGTATTTT	many	-	TRBV14	TRBJ2-3
CASSPIALREGHEQYF	TGTGCCAGCAGCCCCATAGCTTTGCGGGAGGGGCACGAGCAGTACTTC	many	TRBD2	TRBV7-9	TRBJ2-7
CASSDLGQGGDTQYF	TGTGCCAGCAGCGACCTAGGACAGGGAGGAGATACGCAGTATTTT	many	TRBD1	TRBV5-4	TRBJ2-3
CASSRGQGGQETQYF	TGTGCCAGCAGCCGGGGACAGGGGGGCCAAGAGACCCAGTACTTC	many	TRBD1	TRBV12-3/TRBV12-4	TRBJ2-5
CASSDRGLLGNTIYF	TGTGCCAGCAGTGACAGGGGATTGCTCGGAAACACCATATATTTT	many	TRBD1	TRBV12-3/TRBV12-4	TRBJ1-3
CASSFQDNEQFF	TGTGCCAGCAGTTTCCAGGACAATGAGCAGTTCTTC	many	-	TRBV12-3/TRBV12-4	TRBJ2-1
CASRRWQGNTEAFF	TGCGCCAGCAGGCGGTGGCAGGGGAACACTGAAGCTTTCTTT	many	-	TRBV5-1	TRBJ1-1
CASSAGQTEQYF	TGTGCCAGCAGCGCGGGACAGACTGAGCAGTACTTC	many	-	TRBV5-6	TRBJ2-7
CASRGHGKFSSTDTQYF	TGCGCCAGCAGGGGCCACGGGAAATTCTCTAGCACAGATACGCAGTATTTT	many	-	TRBV5-1	TRBJ2-3
CASSPRTETYGYTF	TGTGCCAGCAGCCCCCGGACGGAGACCTATGGCTACACCTTC	many	-	TRBV7-8	TRBJ1-2
CASSLGLAGTYEQYF	TGTGCCAGCTCTCTCGGACTAGCGGGGACCTACGAGCAGTACTTC	many	TRBD2	TRBV18	TRBJ2-7
CATGYGAGELFF	TGTGCCACCGGGTACGGTGCCGGGGAGCTGTTTTTT	many	-	TRBV24-1	TRBJ2-2
CASTLGTGDGYTF	TGTGCCAGTACCCTAGGGACAGGGGATGGCTACACCTTC	many	TRBD1	TRBV6-5	TRBJ1-2
CSAEGPAAGYTF	TGCAGTGCTGAGGGGCCGGCGGCTGGCTACACCTTC	many	-	TRBV20-1	TRBJ1-2
CSASPGGQGSYEQYF	TGCAGTGCTAGTCCCGGCGGACAGGGTTCCTACGAGCAGTACTTC	many	TRBD1	TRBV20-1	TRBJ2-7
CASTYGSGRAEQFF	TGTGCCAGCACCTACGGAAGCGGGAGGGCCGAGCAGTTCTTC	many	TRBD2	TRBV6-5	TRBJ2-1
CASSGQGWAGANVLTF	TGTGCCAGCAGCGGACAGGGGTGGGCTGGGGCCAACGTCCTGACTTTC	many	TRBD1	TRBV28	TRBJ2-6
CASSPGTKTYEQYF	TGTGCCAGCAGTCCCGGGACTAAAACCTACGAGCAGTACTTC	many	TRBD2	TRBV6-6	TRBJ2-7
CASSQSLAGSVDTQYF	TGTGCCAGCAGCCAATCTCTCGCGGGATCAGTAGATACGCAGTATTTT	many	-	TRBV5-5	TRBJ2-3
CASSSDSRSRQPQHF	TGTGCCAGTAGCTCCGACAGTCGGTCGCGTCAGCCCCAGCATTTT	many	-	TRBV6-5	TRBJ1-5
CASSLNAEGLEQYF	TGCGCCAGCAGCTTGAATGCGGAAGGCCTCGAGCAGTACTTC	-	-	TRBV5-1	TRBJ2-7
CSAPPIDRGGQGDTQYF	TGCAGTGCTCCCCCTATTGACCGGGGGGGCCAGGGAGATACGCAGTATTTT	few	TRBD2	TRBV20-1	TRBJ2-3
CASSVNPGDTQYF	TGTGCCAGCAGTGTAAACCCGGGGGATACGCAGTATTTT	many	-	TRBV6-1	TRBJ2-3
CASTTLRGREKPGAFF	TGTGCCAGCACGACTTTGCGGGGTCGGGAAAAACCGGGAGCTTTCTTT	many	-	TRBV11-2	TRBJ1-1
CASSHQLLSSYNSPLHF	TGTGCCAGCAGCCATCAACTCCTGAGCTCCTATAATTCACCCCTCCACTTT	once	-	TRBV3-1	TRBJ1-6
CASSRGGPQADTQYF	TGCGCCAGCAGCCGAGGAGGGCCGCAAGCAGATACGCAGTATTTT	many	-	TRBV5-1	TRBJ2-3
CASSTGPTQYF	TGTGCCAGTAGTACAGGCCCTACGCAGTATTTT	many	-	TRBV19	TRBJ2-3
CSARDYVSDTQYF	TGCAGTGCTAGAGATTACGTGTCAGATACGCAGTATTTT	-	-	TRBV20-1	TRBJ2-3
CSARGTGQETQYF	TGCAGTGCTAGGGGGACAGGGCAAGAGACCCAGTACTTC	many	TRBD1	TRBV20-1	TRBJ2-5
CAISERMTDTQYF	TGTGCCATCAGTGAGCGAATGACAGATACGCAGTATTTT	many	-	TRBV10-3	TRBJ2-3
CASSSIGLAGNNEQFF	TGTGCCAGCAGTTCAATAGGACTAGCGGGGAACAATGAGCAGTTCTTC	many	TRBD2	TRBV6-5	TRBJ2-1
CASRVGGGNSNEQYF	TGTGCCAGCAGGGTGGGGGGCGGTAATTCCAACGAGCAGTACTTC	many	-	TRBV6-5	TRBJ2-7
CARSLVGEQNF	TGTGCCCGCAGCTTGGTGGGGGAGCAGAACTTC	-	-	TRBV5-6	TRBJ2-7
CASSQGTRSTSIDTQYF	TGTGCCAGCAGCCAGGGCACGCGGAGCACTAGCATAGATACGCAGTATTTT	-	-	TRBV4-2	TRBJ2-3
CSALEGHTDTQYF	TGCAGCGCCTTGGAAGGGCACACAGATACGCAGTATTTT	many	-	TRBV29-1	TRBJ2-3
CAISEGLAGATDTQYF	TGTGCCATCAGTGAGGGATTAGCTGGGGCCACAGATACGCAGTATTTT	many	-	TRBV10-3	TRBJ2-3
CASSFEGDLGQPQHF	TGTGCCAGCAGTTTCGAGGGGGATTTGGGTCAGCCCCAGCATTTT	few	-	TRBV12-3/TRBV12-4	TRBJ1-5
CASSLDLAGPFWLADTQYF	TGCGCCAGCAGCTTGGATCTAGCGGGACCCTTTTGGTTGGCAGATACGCAGTATTTT	many	TRBD2	TRBV5-1	TRBJ2-3
CASSGSSGANVLTF	TGCGCCAGCAGCGGGAGCTCTGGGGCCAACGTCCTGACTTTC	few	-	TRBV5-1	TRBJ2-6
CAISESSGGRRNEQFF	TGTGCCATCAGTGAGTCAAGTGGCGGGAGGAGGAATGAGCAGTTCTTC	many	TRBD2	TRBV10-3	TRBJ2-1
CASSPRLGQSNQPQHF	TGTGCCAGCAGCCCCCGCCTGGGCCAAAGCAATCAGCCCCAGCATTTT	many	-	TRBV7-9	TRBJ1-5
CSVGGGANYGYTF	TGCAGCGTTGGGGGGGGGGCCAACTATGGCTACACCTTC	many	-	TRBV29-1	TRBJ1-2
CASSMWDRDNSPLHF	TGCGCCAGCAGCATGTGGGACCGCGATAATTCACCCCTCCACTTT	many	-	TRBV5-1	TRBJ1-6
CASSEIQGTGYLRVPNEKLFF	TGTGCCAGCAGCGAAATCCAGGGGACGGGGTACCTCCGCGTCCCTAATGAAAAACTGTTTTTT	many	-	TRBV7-9	TRBJ1-4
CSARERTSKNIQYF	TGCAGTGCTAGAGAACGGACTAGCAAGAACATTCAGTACTTC	many	TRBD2	TRBV20-1	TRBJ2-4